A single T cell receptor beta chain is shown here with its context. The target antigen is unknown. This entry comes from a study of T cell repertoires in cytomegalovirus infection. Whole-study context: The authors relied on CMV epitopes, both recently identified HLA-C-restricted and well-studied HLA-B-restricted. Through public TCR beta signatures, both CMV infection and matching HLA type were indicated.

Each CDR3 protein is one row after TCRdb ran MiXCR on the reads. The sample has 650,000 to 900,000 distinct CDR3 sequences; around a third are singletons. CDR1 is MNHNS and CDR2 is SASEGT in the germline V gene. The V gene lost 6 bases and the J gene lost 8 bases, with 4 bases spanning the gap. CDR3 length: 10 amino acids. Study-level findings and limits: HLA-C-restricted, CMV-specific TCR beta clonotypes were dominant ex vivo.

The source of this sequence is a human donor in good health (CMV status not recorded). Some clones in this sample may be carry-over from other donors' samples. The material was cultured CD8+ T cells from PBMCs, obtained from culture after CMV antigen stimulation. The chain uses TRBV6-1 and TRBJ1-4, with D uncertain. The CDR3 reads CASRWEKLFF. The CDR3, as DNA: TGTGCCAGCAGGTGGGAAAAACTGTTTTTT.